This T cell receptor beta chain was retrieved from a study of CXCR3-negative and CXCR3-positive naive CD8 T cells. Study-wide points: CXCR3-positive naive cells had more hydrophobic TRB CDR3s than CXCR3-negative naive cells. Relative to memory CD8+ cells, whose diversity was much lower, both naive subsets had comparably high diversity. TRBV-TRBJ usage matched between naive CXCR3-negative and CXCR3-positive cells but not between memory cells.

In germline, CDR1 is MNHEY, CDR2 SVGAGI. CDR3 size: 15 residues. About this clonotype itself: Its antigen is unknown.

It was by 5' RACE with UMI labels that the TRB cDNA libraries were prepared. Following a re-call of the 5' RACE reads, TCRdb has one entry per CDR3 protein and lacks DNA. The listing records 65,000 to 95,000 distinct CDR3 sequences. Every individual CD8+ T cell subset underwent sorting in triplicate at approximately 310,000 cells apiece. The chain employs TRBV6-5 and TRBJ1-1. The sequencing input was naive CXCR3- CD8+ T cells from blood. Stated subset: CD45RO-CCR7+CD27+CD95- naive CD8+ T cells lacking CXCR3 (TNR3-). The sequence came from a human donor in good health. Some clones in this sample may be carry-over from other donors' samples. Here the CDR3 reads CASSSELEGSTEAFF.